This T cell receptor beta chain was documented in a study of Graves' ophthalmopathy and Graves' hyperthyroidism. The study, taken as a whole, reports: Ophthalmopathy progression cases were predicted by the model with approximately 70% sensitivity and 72.22% specificity. Discriminating ophthalmopathy from stable hyperthyroidism, a 13-signature model attained a sensitivity of about 85% and a specificity of almost 83%.

A note on this clonotype: What it binds is unknown.

Germline V gene sequence: CDR1 WNHNN, CDR2 SYGVQD (reference sequence). With V trimmed by 3 bases and J by 4 bases, 5 bases remained unmatched. The CDR3 sequence is 15 residues long. Hyperthyroidism patients, aged 18 to 65, were newly diagnosed, under 2 months' duration. Excluded: other autoimmune disease, uncontrolled infection, pregnancy or lactation. TCR beta CDR3 amplification used RNA transcripts. Amplification began with first-round RT-PCR using HTBI primers, then second-round multiplex PCR was performed. TCRdb reprocessed the multiplex PCR reads with MiXCR, giving one entry per CDR3 protein. The sample has roughly 1.1 million distinct CDR3 sequences, 35% to 40% seen once; the top ten hold 8.5% to 14%.

The receptor was isolated from an adult man with Graves' hyperthyroidism. The chain uses TRBV10-1 and TRBJ2-5, with TRBD1 identical over 10 bases. The specimen was peripheral blood or thyroid tissue (not recorded which). CDR3 in amino acids: CASSDGTGAVETQYF. The CDR3 region has the DNA TGCGCCAGCAGTGACGGGACAGGGGCCGTAGAGACCCAGTACTTC.